A single sample is the source of the 5 T cell receptor beta chains below, sequenced in a study of Ad26.COV2.S vaccination and SARS-CoV-2 variants (dated by TCRdb to the early 2020s). Libraries were built with the immunoSEQ multiplex PCR assay. Imported from immuneACCESS, the table was reduced by TCRdb to in-frame sequences with V and J called. These copies leave out some clones; in studies compared against another copy, an unresolved V gene accounts for under half, and the cause of the remainder is not known. The sample contains more than 300,000 clones, around four fifths of them found a single time. The ten largest clones capture under 2.5% of the sample. This specimen's treatment or condition label, interpreted: about 20 received Ad26.COV2.S at low or high dose, single or two shots; about 5 received placebo; per-sample allocation not given. For vaccine and placebo recipients, the sequenced repertoires came from samples collected on day 63 after the first injection.

Sequenced material: peripheral blood, taken in a trial of Ad26.COV2.S vaccine versus placebo. These receptors were collected from a person aged 18 to 65 who received the Ad26.COV2.S COVID-19 vaccine or a placebo.

V is TRBV28 and J is TRBJ1-3; D remains ambiguous. The CDR3 extends over 15 amino acids. Per germline, CDR1 MDHEN and CDR2 SYDVKM. Between the trimmed V and J ends, which lost 3 bases and 0 bases, there was a span of 9 bases. DNA of the CDR3: TGTGCCAGCAGTTTCTTATCGAGCTCTGGAAACACCATATATTTT. Encoded protein: CASSFLSSSGNTIYF.

The chain has TRBV6-5 and TRBJ2-5; D is unresolved. V was clipped by 8 bases and J by 4 bases, with 17 bases between them. The CDR3 runs to 14 residues. Germline lookup yields CDR1 MNHEY and CDR2 SVGAGI. DNA for the CDR3: TGTGCCAGCCGGGTTCAGTTGGGCGGAGAGACCCAGTACTTC. This codes for CASRVQLGGETQYF.

The genes are TRBV7-2 and TRBJ2-5, with 9 bases identical to TRBD2. This CDR3 is 16 amino acids long. CDR1 SGHTA and CDR2 FQGNSA come from the germline V gene. With 2 bases clipped from V and 1 base from J, the junction kept 5 bases outside the gene matches. Here the CDR3 DNA reads TGTGCCAGCAGCTTAACGGCTAGCGGGGCCCAAGAGACCCAGTACTTC. Its protein product is CASSLTASGAQETQYF. Looking up the rest from reference TRBV7-2 and TRBJ2-5 gives the full variable domain: GAGVSQSPSNKVTEKGKDVELRCDPISGHTALYWYRQSLGQGLEFLIYFQGNSAPDKSGLPSDRFSAERTGGSVSTLTIQRTQQEDSAVYLCASSLTASGAQETQYFGPGTRLLVL.

The chain is built from TRBV6-5 and TRBJ1-5; TRBD1 might be the D (6 bases). Germline V gene lookup returns CDR1 MNHEY and CDR2 SVGAGI. The CDR3 consists of 15 residues. Trimming left V 8 bases short and J 2 bases short, with 16 bases between. CDR3 in amino acids: CASRLQGEGNQPQHF. The CDR3 DNA is TGTGCCAGCCGATTACAGGGAGAAGGCAATCAGCCCCAGCATTTT.

J is TRBJ2-5 and V is TRBV5-1, with 8 nucleotides matching TRBD2. This CDR3 has 13 amino acids. V was pared by 7 bases and J by 5 bases, with 7 bases of the junction left unmatched. CDR1 is SGHRS, CDR2 YFSETQ, per germline. DNA for the CDR3: TGCGCCAGCGGTAATAGCGGGGCGGAGACCCAGTACTTC. This codes for CASGNSGAETQYF. The complete variable domain, with remaining parts taken from reference TRBV5-1 and TRBJ2-5, reads KAGVTQTPRYLIKTRGQQVTLSCSPISGHRSVSWYQQTPGQGLQFLFEYFSETQRNKGNFPGRFSGRQFSNSRSEMNVSTLELGDSALYLCASGNSGAETQYFGPGTRLLVL.